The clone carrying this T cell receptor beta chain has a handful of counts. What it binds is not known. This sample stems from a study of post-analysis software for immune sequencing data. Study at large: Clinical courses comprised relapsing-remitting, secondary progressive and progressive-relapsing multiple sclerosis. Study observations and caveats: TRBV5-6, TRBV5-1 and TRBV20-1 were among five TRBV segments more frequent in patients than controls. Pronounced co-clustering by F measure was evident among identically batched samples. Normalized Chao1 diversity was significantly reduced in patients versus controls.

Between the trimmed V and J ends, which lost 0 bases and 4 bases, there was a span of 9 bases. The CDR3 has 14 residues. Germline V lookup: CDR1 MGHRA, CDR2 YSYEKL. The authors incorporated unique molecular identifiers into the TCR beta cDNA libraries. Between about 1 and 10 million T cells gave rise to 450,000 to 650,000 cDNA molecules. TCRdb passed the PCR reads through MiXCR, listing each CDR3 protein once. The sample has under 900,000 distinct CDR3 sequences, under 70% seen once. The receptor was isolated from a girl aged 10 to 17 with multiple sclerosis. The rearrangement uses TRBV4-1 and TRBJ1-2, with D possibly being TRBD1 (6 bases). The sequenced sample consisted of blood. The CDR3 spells CASSQDRGGYGYTF. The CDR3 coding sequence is TGCGCCAGCAGCCAAGACAGGGGCGGCTATGGCTACACCTTC.